Presented here are 11 T cell receptor beta chains from one specimen sequenced in a study of T-cell memory formation after mild COVID-19. TCRdb fed the 5' RACE reads into MiXCR, producing one record per CDR3 protein. Of about 430,000 distinct CDR3 sequences detected, roughly 26% appear once; the ten largest clones hold roughly 8.9%. The material sequenced was PBMCs or a T cell subset sorted from them (not recorded which). These receptors all come from an adult woman who had mild COVID-19 (a few samples of this study predate the infection). Cell type and time point are not known.

This chain joins TRBV29-1 and TRBJ2-1; D might be TRBD1 or TRBD2, each matching 5 bases. This CDR3 comprises 14 residues. Trimming pared 5 bases from V and 3 bases from J, leaving 14 bases between. The germline CDR1 and CDR2 sequences are SQVTM and ANQGSEA. The CDR3 protein is CSVTGLDSYNEQFF. CDR3 DNA sequence: TGCAGCGTTACCGGACTTGACAGCTACAATGAGCAGTTCTTC.

The gene calls are TRBV12-3 or TRBV12-4 and TRBJ2-3, with D tentatively TRBD2 (5 bases). CDR3 length: 16 residues. The V end lost 3 bases, the J end lost 4 bases, and 17 bases lay between the germline ends. In DNA, the CDR3 is TGTGCCAGCAGTTTCCGGGATTCTCAATACCCAGATACGCAGTATTTT. Protein sequence: CASSFRDSQYPDTQYF.

A few counts support this clonotype. The chain joins TRBV30 to TRBJ2-7, with D hard to call. Germline V lookup: CDR1 GTSNPN, CDR2 SVGIG (reference sequence). The V gene lost 3 bases and the J gene lost 2 bases, with 8 bases spanning the gap. The CDR3 is made up of 12 amino acids. The CDR3 region is CAWSRRTYEQYF. The CDR3 nucleotides read TGTGCCTGGAGCAGGCGGACCTACGAGCAGTACTTC.

In this sample, this clonotype turned up many times. The chain couples TRBV7-6 to TRBJ2-7, with D possibly matching TRBD1 (6 bases). The germline V gene encodes CDR1 SGHVS and CDR2 FNYEAQ. Trimming pared 1 base from V and 0 bases from J, leaving 13 bases between. The CDR3 runs to 16 residues. The CDR3 sequence: CASSLGIRGHSYEQYF. For the CDR3, the DNA is TGTGCCAGCAGCTTAGGCATCAGGGGCCACTCCTACGAGCAGTACTTC.

This clonotype was observed at least ten times. CDR3 protein: CASSYTTDTQYF. CDR3 bases: TGTGCCAGCAGTTACACCACAGATACGCAGTATTTT. The rearrangement joins TRBV6-2 or TRBV6-3 to TRBJ2-3; D gene ambiguous. The CDR3 is 12 amino acids. Germline loops: CDR1 MNHEY, CDR2 SVGEGT. Trimming shortened V by 2 bases and J by 2 bases, and 2 bases separated the two germline ends.

This clonotype was observed a few times. This sequence joins TRBV7-6 and TRBJ1-2; perhaps TRBD1 as D (6 bases). Trimming stripped 5 bases from V and 7 bases from J, with 17 bases between. The CDR3 is 14 amino acids. The V gene's germline CDR1 is SGHVS and CDR2 FNYEAQ. CDR3 loop: CASSKMTGYGGYTF. The CDR3 nucleotides are TGTGCCAGCAGCAAGATGACAGGTTATGGTGGCTACACCTTC.

This chain joins TRBV7-9 and TRBJ1-2; 9 bases map to TRBD1. Germline-derived CDR1 and CDR2 are SEHNR and FQNEAQ (reference sequence). Trimming removed 8 bases from V and 7 bases from J; junction bases left unmatched: 11. The CDR3 sequence is 14 residues long. The CDR3 coding sequence is TGTGCCAGCGCGCGGGGACAGGGAGTGGTTGGCTACACCTTC. Translation gives CASARGQGVVGYTF.

The CDR3 DNA sequence: TGCAGCGCCGTAGGGGTAAGCGATTCCTACGAGCAGTACTTC. It translates to CSAVGVSDSYEQYF. The genes are TRBV29-1 and TRBJ2-7; TRBD1 is a possible D gene (5 bases). V lost 7 bases and J lost 1, with 17 bases in between. Germline V gene data show CDR1 as SQVTM and CDR2 as ANQGSEA. The CDR3 is 14 amino acids.

The rearrangement links TRBV12-3 or TRBV12-4 to TRBJ2-3; 9 bases match TRBD2. The length of the CDR3 is 19 residues. V was pared by 6 bases and J by 1 base, with 17 bases of the junction left unmatched. DNA of the CDR3: TGTGCCAGCAGCCAAAATATTAGACTAGCGGAGATACGCACAGATACGCAGTATTTT. This sequence encodes CASSQNIRLAEIRTDTQYF.

The genes are TRBV6-6 and TRBJ1-1, with D unresolved. In germline, CDR1 is MNHNY, CDR2 SVGAGI (reference sequence). This CDR3 contains 15 residues. Trimming took off 0 bases at V and 0 bases at J, with 8 bases between the two ends. The CDR3 is CASSYSWGMNTEAFF. CDR3 bases: TGTGCCAGCAGTTACTCCTGGGGAATGAACACTGAAGCTTTCTTT.

The sample holds a few counts of this clonotype. Here the CDR3 DNA reads TGCAGTGCGAGGGGGTGGACCTACAATGAGCAGTTCTTC. It translates to CSARGWTYNEQFF. The J gene is TRBJ2-1, the V gene TRBV20-1, with D possibly being TRBD1 (6 bases). V was cut by 6 bases and J by 2 bases, with 11 bases left in between. In germline, CDR1 is DFQATT, CDR2 SNEGSKA (reference sequence). The CDR3 consists of 13 residues.